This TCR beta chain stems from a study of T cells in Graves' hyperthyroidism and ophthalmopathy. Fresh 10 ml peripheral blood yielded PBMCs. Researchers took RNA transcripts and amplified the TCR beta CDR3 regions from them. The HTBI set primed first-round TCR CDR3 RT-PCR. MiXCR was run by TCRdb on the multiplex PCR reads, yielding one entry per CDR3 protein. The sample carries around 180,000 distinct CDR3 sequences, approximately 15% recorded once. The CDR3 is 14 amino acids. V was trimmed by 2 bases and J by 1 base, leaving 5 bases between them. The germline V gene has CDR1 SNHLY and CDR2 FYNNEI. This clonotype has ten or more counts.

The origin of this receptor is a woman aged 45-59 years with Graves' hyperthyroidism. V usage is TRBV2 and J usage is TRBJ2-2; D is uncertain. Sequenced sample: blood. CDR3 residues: CASSERRNTGELFF. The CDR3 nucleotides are TGTGCCAGCAGTGAACGCAGGAACACCGGGGAGCTGTTTTTT. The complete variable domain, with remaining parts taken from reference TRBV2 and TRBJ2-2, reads EPEVTQTPSHQVTQMGQEVILRCVPISNHLYFYWYRQILGQKVEFLVSFYNNEISEKSEIFDDQFSVERPDGSNFTLKIRSTKLEDSAMYFCASSERRNTGELFFGEGSRLTVL.